The present T cell receptor (beta chain) was sequenced within a study of T cells in localized non-small cell lung cancer. Method: immunoSEQ multiplex PCR; TCRdb's copy keeps in-frame clones and lacks some. The data contain about 11,000 clones, 85% of them singletons. CDR1 is SGHVS, CDR2 FQNEAQ, per germline. Trimming took off 4 bases at V and 1 base at J, with 28 bases between the two ends. The CDR3 covers 20 residues. The study, taken as a whole, reports: Compared with tumor, uninvolved adjacent lung displayed greater T cell clonality, ranking highest overall. Overall survival was longer when the density of T cells in the blood was higher. A median of roughly 55 of the top 100 tumor clones appeared in adjacent lung, which was paired and uninvolved. Sequence data derive from only one tumor region, so heterogeneity remains possible.

Of note for this clone: The antigen is not known.

This receptor was taken from a male donor older than 55 with stage III lung adenocarcinoma. The sample consisted of peripheral blood, taken before any cancer treatment. The chain couples TRBV7-8 to TRBJ1-1; D is uncertain. The CDR3 spells CASSSSRAYRPDRPNTEAFF. CDR3 sequence (DNA): TGTGCCAGCAGCTCCAGTCGGGCGTACCGACCTGACCGACCGAACACTGAAGCTTTCTTT.